A single sample is the source of the 3 T cell receptor beta chains below, sequenced in a study of T cell repertoires in cytomegalovirus infection. TCRdb reanalysed the reads using MiXCR and keeps one entry per CDR3 protein. The repertoire holds just over 300,000 distinct CDR3 sequences, with roughly 17% as singletons. The sample was PBMCs. The receptors originated from a human donor in good health (CMV status not recorded). Some clones in this sample may be carry-over from other donors' samples.

This CDR3 is CASRGQTQYF. The CDR3, as DNA: TGTGCCAGCAGGGGTCAGACCCAGTACTTC. This chain uses TRBV6-2 or TRBV6-3 with TRBJ2-5; D ambiguous. V was clipped by 6 bases and J by 6 bases, with 5 bases between them. This CDR3 has 10 amino acids. Germline V gene lookup returns CDR1 MNHEY and CDR2 SVGEGT.

This clonotype was observed at least ten times. The chain combines TRBV28 with TRBJ2-2; possible D gene TRBD1, 6 bases. This CDR3 has 17 amino acids. CDR1 is MDHEN, CDR2 SYDVKM, per germline. The V end was cut by 2 bases, the J end by 6 bases, with 19 bases between. CDR3 bases: TGTGCCAGCAGTTTACCCCAGGGGATTGGGGAATCCGGGGAGCTGTTTTTT. Amino acid sequence: CASSLPQGIGESGELFF.

Only a few counts were recorded for this clonotype. The chain combines TRBV28 with TRBJ1-2; a possible D gene is TRBD1 (6 bases). The CDR3 runs to 12 residues. Germline V gene data show CDR1 as MDHEN and CDR2 as SYDVKM. The V and J ends lost 8 bases and 7 bases respectively, with 14 bases between them. This CDR3 reads CASALGAGGYTF. CDR3 DNA: TGTGCCAGCGCCTTGGGGGCTGGTGGCTACACCTTC.